This T cell receptor (beta chain) emerged from a study of blood T cell repertoires in COVID-19. Overall study: Samples came from the United States, Italy and Spain, spanning acute and convalescent COVID-19. T cells, B-cell-depleted T cells, or PBMCs supplied cDNA or gDNA.

The length of the CDR3 is 17 residues. After removal of 0 bases from V and 0 bases from J, the junction contained 5 bases not matched to a gene. The V gene's germline CDR1 is SGHVS and CDR2 FQNEAQ. Original analysis: Researchers report that nucleated cell counts were estimated from reference gene primer amplification. Clones were sequenced by immunoSEQ multiplex PCR, and TCRdb holds only the in-frame ones, with some missing. V, J and clone size derive from that table, while D and trimming were established from the DNA sequence. The data contain about 36,000 clones, around three quarters of them seen just once; the ten biggest clones take up about 2.1%.

Sequenced material: peripheral blood. V gene TRBV7-8 combines with J gene TRBJ2-1; 7 bases fit TRBD2. The sequence was obtained from a man aged 55-75 years with active COVID-19. DNA of the CDR3: TGTGCCAGCAGCTTAGCCACCCTAGCGGTCTCCTACAATGAGCAGTTCTTC. This codes for CASSLATLAVSYNEQFF.